The source of this TCR beta chain is a study of cytomegalovirus exposure and HLA in healthy donors listed by TCRdb under 2017. Regarding the research as a whole: According to an earlier analysis of 587 of the donors, 150 million to 200 million T cells yielded 90 million to 130 million unique TCR beta sequences and more than 250 Gb of sequence data. A later analysis re-examined previously published TCR beta repertoires from about 700 donors and added high-resolution HLA genotyping to investigate patterns of TCR occurrence. All discovery cohort repertoires had been generated on a single sequencing platform. HLA typing covered class I and class II loci at four-digit resolution. A later genetic analysis used genome-wide SNP genotypes for about 60% of the 666 donors, treating that subset as a discovery cohort. The study aimed to test whether cataloging public T cell receptors could reveal signatures of past pathogen exposure. The number of typed donors differed by locus: 629-630 for A, B, C, DRB1 and DQB1; approximately 540 for DQA1; 600 to 610 for DPA1; and some 430 for DPB1. About 310 gigabases of sequencing data and tens of millions of unique TCR sequences were included in an early release covering 500 to 750 HLA-typed donors. Using immunosequencing, the study profiled T cell repertoires from 500 to 800 subjects and related those repertoires to cytomegalovirus serostatus. To decide whether each TCR beta V gene segment behaved as functional or pseudogenic, an earlier analysis of fewer than 750 of the donors relied on high-throughput TCR beta sequencing. Of the roughly 420 genotyped donors, 80% to 90% were placed in the genetic ancestry cluster associated with self-reported Caucasian donors. A separate validation cohort of more than 100 different subjects was used in addition to the approximately 670-subject first cohort. The later analysis used no new phenotypic data to find candidate immune exposures, relying instead on TCR beta sequences and their occurrence across donors. Because of strong linkage in the cohort, five DR-DQ haplotypes were treated as single units for association and clustering. High-throughput TCR immunosequencing, statistical association of individual TCRs with disease status, and machine learning were combined to predict cytomegalovirus infection status. Donor age, sex, ethnicity and CMV serostatus were compiled together with the repertoire data. Among roughly 370 genotyped donors of the cohort, an average of approximately 240,000 unique TCR beta nucleotide sequences were sequenced per donor, around 18% of them non-productive. Study-level results and caveats: A few of the identified cytomegalovirus-associated TCR beta chains were confirmed in vitro to be specific for cytomegalovirus antigens. In this cohort, only TCR beta chains were sequenced, and detectable features were limited by the absence of alpha or paired-chain data. Assigning TCR associations to individual alleles was difficult when HLA alleles, especially DR and DQ, strongly co-occurred. It was suggested by the authors that the approach could potentially be generalized to other disease states and immunological phenotypes. The study gave a list of 150 to 200 TCR beta chains associated with cytomegalovirus. A later analysis associated 16,951 TCR beta sequences with specific HLA alleles at a false discovery rate of 0.05. Because counts were too low, some 17 rarely observed V segments, including chromosome 9 orphons, were excluded from the earlier analysis of around 640 of the donors. The presence/absence analyses assumed that sequencing depth was roughly uniform across donors, and that assumption may not be true. A later analysis reported that several top co-occurrence clusters appeared linked to parvovirus B19, influenza, CMV and Epstein-Barr virus. Because the 87-base-pair reads could not distinguish some IMGT-functional V segments, including TRBV6-2 and TRBV6-3, those segments were excluded. A later analysis found that TCR association rates varied across HLA loci, with DRB1 alleles showing the most associated TCRs and HLA-C alleles the fewest. Correlated functional status among segregating V segments might reflect linkage disequilibrium, but an unknown experimental factor could not be ruled out. According to a later analysis, most CMV-associated TCR beta chains appeared to be HLA-restricted, and the HLA associations seemed to be driven largely by CMV exposure. The sequencing pipeline was judged likely to have produced a cluster of highly shared sequence variants as a technical artifact. A further reported finding was that TCR beta sequences accurately predicted the HLA-A and HLA-B alleles for most subjects in the first cohort. According to a later genetic analysis, donors in an Asian-associated ancestry cluster had fewer N-insertions in productive TCRs than the roughly 700-donor mean. In a later analysis, HLA-associated TCR beta chains showed more clonal expansion and lower generation probabilities than non-associated chains that were equally common. Most TCR sequences were observed very rarely across donors, whereas some public TCRs were present in many individuals. Because HLA typing was unavailable for some donors at each locus, only the typed subset was used in association tests. Immune exposure information for the cohort was limited to CMV serostatus. A later genetic analysis associated a missense DCLRE1C variant with V-gene and J-gene trimming of TCR beta chains, and an independent cohort replicated the association. In an earlier analysis of about 600 of the donors, most TCR beta V segments appeared in productive rearrangements about 87% or about 30% of the time, broadly matching IMGT annotations. The classifier was reported to diagnose cytomegalovirus status with high specificity and sensitivity in both the original and validation cohorts.

The method was the immunoSEQ multiplex PCR assay. A mixture of 60 forward primers for TCR Vbeta segments and 13 reverse primers for TCR Jbeta segments was used in the multiplex PCR. The CDR3 region of rearranged TCR beta genes was amplified from genomic DNA by a multiplex PCR assay. The Illumina HiSeq System was used to sequence the amplified TCR beta libraries as 87-base-pair reads. The source study handled its data this way. A later analysis counted tens of millions of unique TCR beta chains across the 670 or so repertoires, and roughly 9.9 million of these chains were shared by at least two donors. Raw reads were error-corrected and collapsed into unique sequences with a nearest-neighbor algorithm that merged closely related sequences to remove PCR and sequencing errors. To assign V, D and J gene segments, CDR3 sequences were aligned to IMGT reference sequences. For a sequence to be retained, a match of at least six nucleotides to both a V gene segment and a J gene segment was required. Rearrangements were called productive when the CDR3 lacked stop codons and stayed in frame with V and J; all others were non-productive. CDR3 was defined according to IMGT convention as the region running from the second conserved V-encoded cysteine to the conserved J-encoded phenylalanine. In an earlier analysis of around 570 of the donors, sequences lacking an unambiguous match to a single V gene segment were excluded. An earlier analysis of fewer than 750 of the donors called V segments functional above 56.7% productive rearrangements and segregating when the between-donor standard deviation exceeded 5%. A statistical classification framework was developed to diagnose cytomegalovirus status using the catalog of TCR beta chain sequences. In a later analysis, TCR nucleotide sequences were compared against IMGT/GENE-DB human TR gene sequences so that V and J genes could be assigned. In a later analysis, CDR3 sequences and most-parsimonious VDJ recombination scenarios were assigned using the TCRdist pipeline. A later analysis defined each TCR beta chain by its CDR3 amino acid sequence plus V-gene family, and excluded reads lacking a unique V-gene family. To address suspected cross-contamination and a sequencing artifact, a later analysis removed 592 highly shared, low-generation-probability nucleotide sequences. In a later analysis, a clonal expansion index was calculated for each public chain from normalized within-repertoire ranks of inferred template counts. Generation probabilities in a later analysis came from a VDJ recombination model fitted to out-of-frame rearrangements, and those results were checked against IGoR. Hypergeometric tests were used in a later analysis to score TCR-TCR, TCR-HLA and TCR-CMV co-occurrence, with a repertoire-size bias correction applied to the TCR pairs. A later analysis estimated false discovery rates by permuting HLA or CMV assignments 20 times. In a later analysis, co-occurring TCRs were grouped with DBSCAN, and TCRdist sequence similarity was added when clustering was performed within HLA-allele-positive subsets. For co-occurrence clustering, repertoires with fewer than 30,000 or more than 120,000 public chains were excluded, along with about five repertoires with anomalous nucleotide sharing. TCRdb stores this immuneACCESS table with in-frame sequences only. Part of the clones is absent; in the studies checked, under half of the shortfall reflects unresolved V genes, and no reason is known for the rest. V, J and clone size are taken as reported in that table, and D and trimming were inferred from the DNA itself. Present in this sample are a few hundred thousand clones, over 65% of which were seen just once. 2.7% of the sample lies in the top ten.

The cohort comprised approximately 700 healthy bone marrow donors. All cohort members were sampled while nominally healthy, although unrecorded immune exposures were likely present. The donor tested CMV seropositive and was one of the 289 seropositive cohort members. A peripheral blood sample was collected from each donor, and TCR beta sequencing was performed on peripheral blood mononuclear cells. The Qiagen DNeasy Blood Extraction Kit was used to extract genomic DNA from the blood cell samples. V and J are truncated by 3 bases and 2 bases respectively, leaving an intervening sequence of 5 bases. The CDR1 and CDR2 encoded by the germline V gene are MNHNS and SASEGT. The CDR3 contains 12 residues, cysteine and phenylalanine counted. The CDR3 DNA has 36 bases and is translated from base 1. On this clone: Its antigen remains unidentified. No per-base quality is available; no much larger clone lies one base away.

Sequences were obtained from PBMCs. This clonotype was sampled from an older woman in good health and CMV-seropositive. This sequence uses TRBV6-1 and TRBJ2-7; matching of 5 bases hints at TRBD2 as the D gene. The DNA sequence is given as TGTGCCAGCAGTGAGCGGGCCTACGAGCAGTACTTC. Its protein product is CASSERAYEQYF.